This T cell receptor (beta chain) was identified during a study of tumor-infiltrating lymphocytes in primary liver carcinoma. Study in general: The patients included men and women who were aged 30 to 69 years. Whole-study findings and limits: Pairs of tumor regions overlapped more than tumor-adjacent and tumor-blood pairs did. A significantly higher top-250-clone fraction was recorded for tumors than for blood (p = 0.039).

About this clonotype: The antigen remains undetermined.

Unsorted bulk tissue of roughly 20-34 mg yielded co-extracted RNA and DNA. Over 85% viable tumor cells were present in every tumor sample. A primer in the constant region served to generate TCR beta cDNA from approximately 500 ng of total RNA. TCR beta libraries came from three nested multiplex PCR rounds using slightly modified ARM-PCR. Each of the first two PCR rounds ran roughly 10 cycles with TRBV1-TRBV30 forward and C-beta reverse primers. TCRdb itself ran the multiplex PCR reads through MiXCR, one entry per CDR3 protein. This repertoire shows 110,000 or so distinct CDR3 sequences, about four fifths found once; its top ten account for approximately 20%. V gave up 6 bases and J gave up 1 base, with 18 bases separating them. Per the germline V gene, CDR1 is SQVTM and CDR2 is ANQGSEA. This CDR3 contains 15 residues.

V is TRBV29-1 and J is TRBJ1-1; D remains ambiguous. Sequencing was carried out using liver tumor tissue from sampling region 3. Subset specified: tumor region T3, left-lateral pole. This TCR was sampled from a man in his forties with primary liver carcinoma and hepatitis B virus infection. The DNA of the CDR3 is TGCAGCGTCGTCCCGGGATGGGGAAGGAACACTGAAGCTTTCTTT. It is translated as CSVVPGWGRNTEAFF. The complete variable domain, with remaining parts taken from reference TRBV29-1 and TRBJ1-1, reads SAVISQKPSRDICQRGTSLTIQCQVDSQVTMMFWYRQQPGQSLTLIATANQGSEATYESGFVIDKFPISRPNLTFSTLTVSNMSPEDSSIYLCSVVPGWGRNTEAFFGQGTRLTVV.